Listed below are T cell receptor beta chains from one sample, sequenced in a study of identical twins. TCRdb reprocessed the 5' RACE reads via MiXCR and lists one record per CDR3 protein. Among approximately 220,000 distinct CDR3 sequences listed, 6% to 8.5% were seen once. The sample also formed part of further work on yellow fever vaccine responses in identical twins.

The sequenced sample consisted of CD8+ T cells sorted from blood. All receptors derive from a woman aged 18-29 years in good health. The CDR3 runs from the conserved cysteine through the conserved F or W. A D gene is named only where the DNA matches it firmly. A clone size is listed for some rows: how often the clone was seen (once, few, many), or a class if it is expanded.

CASRKGGFSTGELFF	TRBV7-9	TRBJ2-2	.	many
CASSLVSGGSTEAFF	TRBV5-1	TRBJ1-1	TRBD1	many
CASSQEGGTVNTEAFF	TRBV4-2	TRBJ1-1	TRBD1	few
CASSLSPSGAFTDTQYF	TRBV3-1	TRBJ2-3	.	few
CASSQKNNEQFF	TRBV7-6	TRBJ2-1	.	few
CSARGEDRGLTDTQYF	TRBV20-1	TRBJ2-3	TRBD1	many
CASSLSRSNTGELFF	TRBV5-5	TRBJ2-2	.	many
CASSLAAIMNTEAFF	TRBV7-9	TRBJ1-1	.	many
CASSGTSGRRDPFTDTQYF	TRBV28	TRBJ2-3	TRBD2	many
CSASAYGTKYEQYF	TRBV20-1	TRBJ2-7	.	many
CASSSPKNTQYF	TRBV27	TRBJ2-4	.	.
CASRQVGGSNEQFF	TRBV28	TRBJ2-1	.	.
CASSDIAGSTDTQYF	TRBV25-1	TRBJ2-3	TRBD2	few
CSAAHADGYTF	TRBV20-1	TRBJ1-2	.	.
CASSLTSGRANEQFF	TRBV12-3/TRBV12-4	TRBJ2-1	TRBD2	few
CASSKNRGYEQYF	TRBV6-1	TRBJ2-7	TRBD1	few
CSADPGTANTGELFF	TRBV29-1	TRBJ2-2	.	.
CATTGIYTDTQYF	TRBV12-3/TRBV12-4	TRBJ2-3	.	many
CASTSGSMAQQFF	TRBV10-2	TRBJ2-1	TRBD2	.
CSARDPMGNEQFF	TRBV20-1	TRBJ2-1	.	few
CASSLGTLAVYEQYF	TRBV13	TRBJ2-7	TRBD2	few
CSVGDRNYGYTF	TRBV29-1	TRBJ1-2	.	many
CASSSLARDPNEKLFF	TRBV7-6	TRBJ1-4	.	many
CASSLRTANTGELFF	TRBV5-6	TRBJ2-2	.	many
CASSPRLAGGLDTQYF	TRBV11-3	TRBJ2-3	TRBD2	many
CASRETGSSSYEQYF	TRBV19	TRBJ2-7	TRBD1	many
CASSFSPADASTDTQYF	TRBV12-3/TRBV12-4	TRBJ2-3	.	.
CASSPGQPTGELFF	TRBV7-6	TRBJ2-2	.	few
CASSPGTSGDYNEQFF	TRBV3-1	TRBJ2-1	TRBD2	.
CSVRPGTGGLGYEQFF	TRBV29-1	TRBJ2-1	TRBD1	many
CASRIGREDPYNEQFF	TRBV5-6	TRBJ2-1	TRBD2	many
CSAIVGALVF	TRBV20-1	TRBJ1-4	.	many
CASAPTDWGVGYTF	TRBV12-5	TRBJ1-2	.	.
CASSEGLEQYF	TRBV2	TRBJ2-7	.	.
CASSSGGDGTDTQYF	TRBV28	TRBJ2-3	TRBD2	few
CASSSEGGGDTQYF	TRBV2	TRBJ2-3	TRBD2	few